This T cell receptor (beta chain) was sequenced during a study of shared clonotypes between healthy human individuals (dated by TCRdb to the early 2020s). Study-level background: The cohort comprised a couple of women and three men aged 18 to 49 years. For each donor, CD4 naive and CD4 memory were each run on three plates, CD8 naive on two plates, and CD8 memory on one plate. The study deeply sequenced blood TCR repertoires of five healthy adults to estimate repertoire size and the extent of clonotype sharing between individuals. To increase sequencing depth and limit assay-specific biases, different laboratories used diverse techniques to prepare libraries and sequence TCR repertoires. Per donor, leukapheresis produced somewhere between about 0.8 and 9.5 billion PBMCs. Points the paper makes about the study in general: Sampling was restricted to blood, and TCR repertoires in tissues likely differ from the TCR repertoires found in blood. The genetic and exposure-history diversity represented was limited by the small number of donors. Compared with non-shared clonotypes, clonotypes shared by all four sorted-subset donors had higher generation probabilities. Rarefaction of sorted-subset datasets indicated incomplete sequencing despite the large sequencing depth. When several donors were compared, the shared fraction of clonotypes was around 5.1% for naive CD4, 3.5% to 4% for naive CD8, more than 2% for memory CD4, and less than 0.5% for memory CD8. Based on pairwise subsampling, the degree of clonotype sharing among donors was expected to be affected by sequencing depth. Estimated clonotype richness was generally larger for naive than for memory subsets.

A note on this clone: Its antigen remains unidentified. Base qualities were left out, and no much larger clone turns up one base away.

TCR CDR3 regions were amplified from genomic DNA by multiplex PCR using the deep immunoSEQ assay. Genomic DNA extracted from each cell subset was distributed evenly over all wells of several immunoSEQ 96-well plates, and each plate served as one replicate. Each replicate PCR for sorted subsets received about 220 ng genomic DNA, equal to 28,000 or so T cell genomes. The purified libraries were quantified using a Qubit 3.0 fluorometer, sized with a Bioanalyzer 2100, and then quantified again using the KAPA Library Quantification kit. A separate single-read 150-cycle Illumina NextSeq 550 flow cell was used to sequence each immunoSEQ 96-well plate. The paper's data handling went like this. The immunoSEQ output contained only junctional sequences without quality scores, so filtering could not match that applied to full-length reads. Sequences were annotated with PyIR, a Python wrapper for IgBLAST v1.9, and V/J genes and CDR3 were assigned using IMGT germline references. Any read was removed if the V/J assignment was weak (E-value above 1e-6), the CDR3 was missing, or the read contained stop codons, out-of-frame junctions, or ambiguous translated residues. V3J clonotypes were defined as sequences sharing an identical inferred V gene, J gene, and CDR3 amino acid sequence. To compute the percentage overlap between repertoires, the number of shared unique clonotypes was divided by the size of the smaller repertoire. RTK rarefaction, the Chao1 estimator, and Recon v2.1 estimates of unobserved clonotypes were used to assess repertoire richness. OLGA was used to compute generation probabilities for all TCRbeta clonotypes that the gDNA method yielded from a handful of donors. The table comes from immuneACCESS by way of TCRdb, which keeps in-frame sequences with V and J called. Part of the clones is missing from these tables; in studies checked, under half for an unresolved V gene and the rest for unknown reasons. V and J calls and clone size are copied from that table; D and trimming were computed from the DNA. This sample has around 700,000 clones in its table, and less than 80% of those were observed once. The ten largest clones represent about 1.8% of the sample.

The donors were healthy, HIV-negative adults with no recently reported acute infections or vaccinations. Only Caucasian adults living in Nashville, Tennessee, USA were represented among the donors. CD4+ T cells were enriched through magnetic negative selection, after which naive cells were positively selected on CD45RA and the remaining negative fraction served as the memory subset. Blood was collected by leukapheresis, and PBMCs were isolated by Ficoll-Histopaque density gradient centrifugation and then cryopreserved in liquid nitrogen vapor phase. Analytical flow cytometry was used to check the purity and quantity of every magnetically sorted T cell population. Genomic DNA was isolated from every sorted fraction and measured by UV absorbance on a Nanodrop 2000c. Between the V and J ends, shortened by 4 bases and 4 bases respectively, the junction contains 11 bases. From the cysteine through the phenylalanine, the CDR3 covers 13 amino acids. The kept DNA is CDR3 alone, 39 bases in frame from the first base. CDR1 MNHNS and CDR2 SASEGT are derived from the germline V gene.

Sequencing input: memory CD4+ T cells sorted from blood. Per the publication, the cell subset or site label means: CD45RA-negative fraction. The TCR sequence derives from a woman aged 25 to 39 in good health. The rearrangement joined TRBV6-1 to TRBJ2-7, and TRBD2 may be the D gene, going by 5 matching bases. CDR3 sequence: CASSVRGLYEQYF. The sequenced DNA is TGTGCCAGCAGTGTTCGGGGTTTGTACGAGCAGTACTTC.